This T cell receptor beta chain was identified in a study of blood T cell repertoires in COVID-19. Overall study context: Specimens from acute and convalescent COVID-19 originated in the United States, Italy and Spain. Sources were T cells, B-cell-depleted T cells, or PBMCs; the material itself was cDNA or gDNA.

Source study methods: Estimates of nucleated cell counts were drawn from the amplification of reference gene primers. Profiling relied on immunoSEQ multiplex PCR, and the TCRdb table lists in-frame clones only, not all of them. V and J calls and clone size are given by that table; D and trimming were obtained from the DNA. This sample yields roughly 92,000 clones, of which around 87% are seen a single time; 4.5% to 6% belongs to the top ten. This TCR was recovered from a woman of 80 years or more with acute or convalescent COVID-19. The specimen sequenced was peripheral blood.

The CDR3 DNA sequence: TGTGCCAGCAGCTTGGAGCAGGGGTATGGAAACACCATATATTTT. This gives the protein CASSLEQGYGNTIYF. The gene calls are TRBV5-8 and TRBJ1-3, with D perhaps TRBD1 (6 bases). The CDR3 consists of 15 residues. V was trimmed by 0 bases and J by 3 bases, leaving 10 bases between them. Germline V gene sequence: CDR1 SGHTS, CDR2 YDEGEE.